These 18 T cell receptor beta chains came from one sample sequenced in a study of shared clonotypes between healthy human individuals. Produced via immunoSEQ multiplex PCR; TCRdb's table is partial and in-frame only. The sample records 110,000 or so clones, 68% being singletons. The sample was memory CD8+ T cells sorted from blood. Subset described: CD45RO+ cells pooled with CCR7-negative TemRA cells. The receptor source for this set is a woman aged 25 to 39 in good health.

This clone was observed many times. The rearrangement links TRBV2 to TRBJ1-1; D unclear. The CDR3 is made up of 14 amino acids. Trimming took off 3 bases at V and 6 bases at J, with 14 bases between the two ends. Germline loops: CDR1 SNHLY, CDR2 FYNNEI. CDR3 loop: CASSDLGWTPEAFF. The CDR3 DNA reads TGTGCCAGCAGTGACCTCGGATGGACTCCTGAAGCTTTCTTT.

This clone showed up many times. The chain carries TRBV6-4 and TRBJ2-1; TRBD2 agrees at 9 bases. CDR3 size: 15 residues. Germline trimming cut 2 bases from V and 8 bases from J; bases unmatched to any gene: 7. Germline CDR1 MRHNA, CDR2 SNTAGT. The chain's CDR3 is CASSDGQREAHEQFF. CDR3 sequence (DNA): TGTGCCAGCAGTGACGGCCAGCGGGAGGCCCATGAGCAGTTCTTC.

The chain recombines TRBV29-1 with TRBJ2-1; TRBD2 matches at 7 bases. Trimming removed 4 bases from V and 8 bases from J; junction bases left unmatched: 8. The CDR3 is 13 amino acids. The germline V gene has CDR1 SQVTM and CDR2 ANQGSEA. The CDR3 DNA is TGCAGCGTTGGTTCGCGGGAGTGGGATGAGCAGTTCTTC. It is translated as CSVGSREWDEQFF.

The V and J genes are TRBV4-2 and TRBJ2-1; 11 bases match TRBD2. The CDR3 sequence is 17 residues long. Trimming at V came to 2 bases and at J to 4 bases, leaving 7 bases not matched to a gene. Germline values: CDR1 LGHNA, CDR2 YNFKEQ. The CDR3 sequence is CASSQSAGTSGYNEQFF. DNA for the CDR3: TGTGCCAGCAGCCAATCCGCCGGGACTAGCGGATACAATGAGCAGTTCTTC.

V gene TRBV5-6 combines with J gene TRBJ1-5, with TRBD1 identical over 10 bases. Germline V CDR1 and CDR2: SGHDT, YYEEEE. V lost 0 bases and J lost 5; bases outside the gene matches: 2. The CDR3 loop spans 15 amino acids. The CDR3 nucleotides are TGTGCCAGCAGCTTGGGACAGGGGGCGCATCAGCCCCAGCATTTT. As protein: CASSLGQGAHQPQHF.

V is TRBV28 and J is TRBJ2-1, with D possibly matching TRBD2 (6 bases). In germline, CDR1 is MDHEN, CDR2 SYDVKM. The CDR3 has 16 residues. V was shortened by 8 bases and J by 1 base, with 18 bases between the two germline ends. The CDR3 region has the DNA TGTGCCAGCGCTACGCTCGCGGGAAAATCCTACAATGAGCAGTTCTTC. Amino acid sequence: CASATLAGKSYNEQFF.

The V gene is TRBV9, the J gene TRBJ2-2; a possible D gene is TRBD2 (6 bases). With 3 bases removed from V and 9 bases from J, the gap between germline ends came to 24 bases. CDR1 is SGDLS and CDR2 is YYNGEE in the germline V gene. This CDR3 has 17 amino acids. The CDR3 DNA reads as TGTGCCAGCAGCGCTCACCCGGGGGACTGGGGCGGCTGGGAGCTGTTTTTT. This gives the protein CASSAHPGDWGGWELFF.

In this sample, this clone turned up many times. This chain uses TRBV5-1 with TRBJ1-1, with no clear D. The germline V gene has CDR1 SGHRS and CDR2 YFSETQ. This CDR3 is 16 amino acids long. Trimming took 2 bases from V and 2 from J, leaving 16 bases between them. CDR3 in amino acids: CASSFRTSRTNTEAFF. In DNA, the CDR3 is TGCGCCAGCAGCTTCCGGACTTCACGAACCAACACTGAAGCTTTCTTT. Complete variable domain (other parts from reference TRBV5-1 and TRBJ1-1): KAGVTQTPRYLIKTRGQQVTLSCSPISGHRSVSWYQQTPGQGLQFLFEYFSETQRNKGNFPGRFSGRQFSNSRSEMNVSTLELGDSALYLCASSFRTSRTNTEAFFGQGTRLTVV.

V usage is TRBV4-1 and J usage is TRBJ1-1; D unclear. Germline V CDR1 and CDR2: MGHRA, YSYEKL. The CDR3 loop spans 13 amino acids. V was cut by 8 bases and J by 2 bases, with 12 bases left in between. The CDR3 DNA reads as TGCGCCAGCCGGACCACACCAAACACTGAAGCTTTCTTT. It codes for CASRTTPNTEAFF.

The chain couples TRBV18 to TRBJ2-2; possible D gene TRBD1, 6 bases. The CDR3 runs 16 residues. Germline loops: CDR1 KGHSH, CDR2 LQKENI. V lost 3 bases and J lost 1, with 12 bases in between. CDR3 sequence reads: CASSPVRTVNTGELFF. The CDR3 bases are TGTGCCAGCTCACCGGTCAGGACAGTGAACACCGGGGAGCTGTTTTTT.

The chain has TRBV11-3 and TRBJ2-2, with D possibly TRBD1 on 5 matching bases. V lost 1 base and J lost 3, with 12 bases in between. CDR1 SGHNT and CDR2 YENEEA come from the germline V gene. This CDR3 contains 16 residues. The CDR3 is CASSLGRAWDTGELFF. In DNA, the CDR3 is TGTGCCAGCAGCTTAGGCAGGGCCTGGGACACCGGGGAGCTGTTTTTT. Variable domain in full (rest from reference TRBV11-3 and TRBJ2-2): EAGVVQSPRYKIIEKKQPVAFWCNPISGHNTLYWYLQNLGQGPELLIRYENEEAVDDSQLPKDRFSAERLKGVDSTLKIQPAELGDSAVYLCASSLGRAWDTGELFFGEGSRLTVL.

This clone was counted between two and nine times. V gene TRBV9 combines with J gene TRBJ1-1, with D possibly matching TRBD1 (6 bases). This CDR3 is built from 14 residues. Trimming removed 2 bases at V and 7 bases at J, with 15 bases between. Germline CDR1 and CDR2: SGDLS and YYNGEE. CDR3 sequence (DNA): TGTGCCAGCAGCGTCTCGTGGGGGGCAGGTGAAGCTTTCTTT. Protein product: CASSVSWGAGEAFF.

The chain is built from TRBV18 and TRBJ1-2, with D uncertain. CDR1 and CDR2 from the germline V gene are KGHSH and LQKENI. This CDR3 has 15 amino acids. V was clipped by 4 bases and J by 4 bases, with 16 bases between them. Written as DNA, the CDR3 is TGTGCCAGCTCACTGACCCCGACGGAGGGCTATGGCTACACCTTC. Translating it yields CASSLTPTEGYGYTF. The variable domain in full, completed from reference TRBV18 and TRBJ1-2, reads NAGVMQNPRHLVRRRGQEARLRCSPMKGHSHVYWYRQLPEEGLKFMVYLQKENIIDESGMPKERFSAEFPKEGPSILRIQQVVRGDSAAYFCASSLTPTEGYGYTFGSGTRLTVV.

The V and J genes are TRBV5-6 and TRBJ1-1; TRBD1 aligns across 7 bases. CDR1 and CDR2 from the germline V gene are SGHDT and YYEEEE. Unmatched junction bases numbered 6, after V lost 0 bases and J lost 4 bases. The CDR3 extends over 15 amino acids. The CDR3 DNA sequence: TGTGCCAGCAGCTTGGATGACAGGGACGGCACTGAAGCTTTCTTT. This encodes CASSLDDRDGTEAFF. Full variable domain (remainder filled in from reference TRBV5-6 and TRBJ1-1): DAGVTQSPTHLIKTRGQQVTLRCSPKSGHDTVSWYQQALGQGPQFIFQYYEEEERQRGNFPDRFSGHQFPNYSSELNVNALLLGDSALYLCASSLDDRDGTEAFFGQGTRLTVV.

CDR3 sequence: CASSLGTSSGANVLTF. CDR3 coding DNA: TGTGCCAGCAGCCTAGGTACATCCTCTGGGGCCAACGTCCTGACTTTC. The chain couples TRBV11-1 to TRBJ2-6; D uncertain. The CDR3 runs to 16 residues. The germline V gene has CDR1 SGHAT and CDR2 FQDESV (reference sequence). With 5 bases removed from V and 0 bases from J, the gap between germline ends came to 11 bases.

This chain joins TRBV10-3 and TRBJ2-5, with 8 bases lining up with TRBD2. CDR3 length equals 15 residues. The germline gives CDR1 ENHRY, CDR2 SYGVKD. With 10 bases clipped from V and 1 base from J, the junction kept 11 bases outside the gene matches. The CDR3 sequence is CATDHSGIGQETQYF. The CDR3 DNA sequence: TGTGCCACGGACCATAGCGGGATTGGCCAAGAGACCCAGTACTTC.

This clone was observed many times. The genes are TRBV9 and TRBJ2-7; 7 nucleotides line up with TRBD1. V gave up 4 bases and J gave up 6 bases; unmatched junction bases: 10. The CDR3 sequence is 14 residues long. Germline V CDR1 and CDR2: SGDLS, YYNGEE. The CDR3 reads CASSPRTGISEQYF. CDR3 nucleotides: TGTGCCAGCAGCCCGCGGACAGGTATAAGCGAGCAGTACTTC.

J is TRBJ2-3 and V is TRBV19; TRBD2 matches at 14 bases. The CDR3 spans 18 residues. Unmatched junction bases numbered 6, after V lost 3 bases and J lost 1 base. CDR1 and CDR2 from the germline V gene are LNHDA and SQIVND (reference sequence). The chain's CDR3 is CASSITGTSGRGTDTQYF. The DNA for the CDR3 is TGTGCCAGTAGTATCACTGGGACTAGCGGGAGAGGCACAGATACGCAGTATTTT.